A selection of T cell receptor beta chains follows, all from one sample in a study of vaccination and CD4 T cells after COVID-19. TCRdb itself ran the PCR reads through MiXCR, one entry per CDR3 protein. The sample shows 13,000 or so distinct CDR3 sequences, less than 75% of them seen only once. These receptors have no known antigen. Sequencing used CD4+ T cells from blood, cultured in vitro. These receptors were taken from a human donor who had recovered from COVID-19. Both conserved end residues are part of each CDR3. The D gene is left open where the match is weak. Some rows have no size entry. The others give once, few or many, or a class for an expanded clone.

v_gene	d_gene	abundance	j_gene	CDR3aa	CDR3nt
TRBV5-3	-	-	TRBJ1-2	CASSLEWGSGYTF	TGTGCCAGCAGCTTGGAGTGGGGGAGCGGCTACACCTTC
TRBV15	-	-	TRBJ1-2	CATSRDRMGGYGYTF	TGTGCCACCAGCAGAGACAGGATGGGGGGCTATGGCTACACCTTC
TRBV5-1	-	few	TRBJ1-1	CASSIGRSANGRNTEAFF	TGCGCCAGCAGCATTGGCAGATCAGCAAACGGAAGGAACACTGAAGCTTTCTTT
TRBV7-6	TRBD2	-	TRBJ2-5	CASSSFFSGGGQETQYF	TGTGCCAGCAGTTCCTTTTTTTCGGGCGGGGGCCAAGAGACCCAGTACTTC
TRBV21-1	-	once	TRBJ2-1	CASRAGTSGVDEQFF	TGTGCCAGCAGGGCCGGGACTAGCGGAGTGGATGAGCAGTTCTTC
TRBV6-1	TRBD1	few	TRBJ1-5	CASRVGQGSWQPQHF	TGTGCCAGCAGAGTCGGACAGGGGTCGTGGCAGCCCCAGCATTTT
TRBV12-3/TRBV12-4	-	-	TRBJ1-3	CASFQNGGSSGNTIYF	TGTGCCAGCTTCCAAAACGGGGGAAGCTCTGGAAACACCATATATTTT
TRBV19	TRBD1	-	TRBJ2-5	CASSNTGGGETQYF	TGTGCCAGTAGTAACACAGGGGGCGGGGAGACCCAGTACTTC
TRBV5-1	-	-	TRBJ2-2	CASSLDRLTGELFF	TGCGCCAGCAGCTTGGACAGGCTTACCGGGGAGCTGTTTTTT
TRBV6-1	TRBD1	-	TRBJ1-1	CASRRISGQMNTEAFF	TGTGCCAGCAGACGGATCTCGGGACAGATGAACACTGAAGCTTTCTTT
TRBV7-3	TRBD2	-	TRBJ2-5	CASSSGLAGQETQYF	TGTGCCAGCAGCTCTGGACTAGCGGGACAAGAGACCCAGTACTTC
TRBV12-3/TRBV12-4	TRBD1	-	TRBJ2-7	CASTLPPDDRDSYEQYF	TGTGCCAGCACCTTACCCCCCGACGACAGGGACTCCTACGAGCAGTACTTC
TRBV7-8	-	-	TRBJ1-6	CASSLGVQASPLHF	TGTGCCAGCAGCTTAGGCGTACAAGCTTCACCCCTCCACTTT
TRBV2	-	-	TRBJ1-2	CASSGERALYGYTF	TGTGCCAGCAGCGGAGAACGGGCCCTCTATGGCTACACCTTC
TRBV7-8	-	-	TRBJ1-1	CASSRGTTEAFF	TGTGCCAGCAGCCGAGGTACCACTGAAGCTTTCTTT
TRBV15	TRBD1	-	TRBJ1-1	CATSRLWDRGSNTEAFF	TGTGCCACCAGCAGACTATGGGACAGGGGATCGAACACTGAAGCTTTCTTT
TRBV20-1	-	-	TRBJ2-3	CSVTNLSGGDTQYF	TGCAGTGTCACCAATCTCTCCGGGGGTGATACGCAGTATTTT
TRBV20-1	TRBD1	few	TRBJ1-5	CSAERARGGNQPQHF	TGCAGTGCCGAGAGAGCCAGGGGGGGCAATCAGCCCCAGCATTTT
TRBV24-1	-	-	TRBJ2-3	CATSGAKGGSPDTQYF	TGTGCCACCAGTGGTGCGAAGGGGGGGAGCCCAGATACGCAGTATTTT
TRBV12-3/TRBV12-4	-	-	TRBJ2-7	CASSFQGGARVEQYF	TGTGCCAGCAGTTTTCAGGGGGGGGCCCGAGTCGAGCAGTACTTC
TRBV20-1	-	-	TRBJ1-4	CSAREDSYPEKLFF	TGCAGTGCTAGAGAGGACAGCTACCCAGAAAAACTGTTTTTT
TRBV7-6	-	-	TRBJ1-3	CASSIDTGNTIYF	TGTGCCAGCAGTATAGACACCGGAAACACCATATATTTT
TRBV7-2	-	-	TRBJ1-6	CASSPGPVGGSPLHF	TGTGCCAGCAGCCCCGGCCCGGTGGGCGGATCACCCCTCCACTTT
TRBV7-8	-	medium-sized	TRBJ1-1	CASSLREGHTEAFF	TGTGCCAGCAGCTTGCGCGAGGGTCACACTGAAGCTTTCTTT
TRBV6-5	-	-	TRBJ1-1	CASSSQRQQAFF	TGTGCCAGCAGTTCACAGCGCCAACAAGCTTTCTTT